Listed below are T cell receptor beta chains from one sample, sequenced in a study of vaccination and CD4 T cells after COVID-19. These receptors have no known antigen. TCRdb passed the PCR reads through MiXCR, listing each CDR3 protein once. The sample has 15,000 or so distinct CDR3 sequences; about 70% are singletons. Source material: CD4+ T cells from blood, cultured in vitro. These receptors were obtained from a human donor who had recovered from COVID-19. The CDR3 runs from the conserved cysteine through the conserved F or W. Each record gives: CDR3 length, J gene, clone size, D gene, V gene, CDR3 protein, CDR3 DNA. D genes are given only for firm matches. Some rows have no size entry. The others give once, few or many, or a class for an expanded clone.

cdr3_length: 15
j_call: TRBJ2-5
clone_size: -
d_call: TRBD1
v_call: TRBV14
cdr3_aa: CASSRRQGVVETQYF
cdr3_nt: TGTGCCAGCAGCCGCCGACAGGGTGTAGTGGAGACCCAGTACTTC

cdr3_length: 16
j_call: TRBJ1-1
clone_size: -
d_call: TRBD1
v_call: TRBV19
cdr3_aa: CASKPGQGARGTEAFF
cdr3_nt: TGTGCCAGTAAACCGGGACAGGGGGCGCGAGGCACTGAAGCTTTCTTT

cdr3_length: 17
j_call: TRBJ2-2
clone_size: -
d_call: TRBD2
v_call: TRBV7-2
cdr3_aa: CASSLGLAGGNTGELFF
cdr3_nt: TGTGCCAGCAGCTTAGGACTAGCGGGAGGGAACACCGGGGAGCTGTTTTTT

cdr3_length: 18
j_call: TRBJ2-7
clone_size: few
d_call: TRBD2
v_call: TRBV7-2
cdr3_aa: CASSLPRTSGRSSYEQYF
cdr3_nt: TGTGCCAGCAGCCTCCCCCGGACTAGCGGGCGCAGCTCCTACGAGCAGTACTTC

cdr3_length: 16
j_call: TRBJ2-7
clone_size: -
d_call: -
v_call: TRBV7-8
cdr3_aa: CASSLVRASGTGEQYF
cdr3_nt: TGTGCCAGCAGCTTAGTCAGGGCTAGCGGGACAGGGGAGCAGTACTTC

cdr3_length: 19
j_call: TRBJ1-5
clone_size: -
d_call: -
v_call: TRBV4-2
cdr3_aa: CASSQDLNKAARSNQPQHF
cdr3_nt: TGTGCCAGCAGCCAAGATTTAAACAAGGCCGCAAGGAGCAATCAGCCCCAGCATTTT

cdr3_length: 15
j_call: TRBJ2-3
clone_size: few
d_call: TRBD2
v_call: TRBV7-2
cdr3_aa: CASSRDYTSTDTQYF
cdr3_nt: TGTGCCAGCAGCCGGGACTACACAAGCACAGATACGCAGTATTTT

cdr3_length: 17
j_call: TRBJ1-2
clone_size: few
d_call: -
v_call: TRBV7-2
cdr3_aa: CASSLRFGLRQGDGYTF
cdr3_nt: TGTGCCAGCAGCCTACGTTTCGGCCTCAGGCAGGGAGATGGCTACACCTTC

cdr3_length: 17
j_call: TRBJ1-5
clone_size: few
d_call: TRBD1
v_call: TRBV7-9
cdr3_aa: CASSLGNIGQGNQPQHF
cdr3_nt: TGTGCCAGCAGCTTAGGTAATATCGGACAGGGCAATCAGCCCCAGCATTTT

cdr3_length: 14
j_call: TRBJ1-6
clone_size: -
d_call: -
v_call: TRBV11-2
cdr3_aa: CASRGTPGYSPLHF
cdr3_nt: TGTGCCAGCAGGGGGACACCTGGGTATTCACCCCTCCACTTT

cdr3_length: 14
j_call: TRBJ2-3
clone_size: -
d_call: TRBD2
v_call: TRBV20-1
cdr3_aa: CSAPLAGGADTQYF
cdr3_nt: TGCAGTGCTCCCCTAGCGGGAGGCGCAGATACGCAGTATTTT

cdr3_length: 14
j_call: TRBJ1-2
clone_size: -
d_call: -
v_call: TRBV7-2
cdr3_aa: CASSLVSGGYGYTF
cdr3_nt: TGTGCCAGCAGCTTAGTTTCGGGCGGCTATGGCTACACCTTC

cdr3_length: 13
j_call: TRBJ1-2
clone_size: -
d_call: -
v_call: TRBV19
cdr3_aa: CASHLGSGYGYTF
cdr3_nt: TGTGCCAGTCACTTGGGGTCAGGGTATGGCTACACCTTC

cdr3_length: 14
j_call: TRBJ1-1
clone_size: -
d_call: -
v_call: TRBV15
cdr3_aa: CATSKAGRVTEAFF
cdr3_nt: TGTGCCACCAGCAAGGCGGGGCGGGTCACTGAAGCTTTCTTT

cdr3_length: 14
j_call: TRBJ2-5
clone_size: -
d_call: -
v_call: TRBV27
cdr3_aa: CASSPRGLGKTQYF
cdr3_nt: TGTGCCAGCAGTCCCCGTGGCCTAGGAAAGACCCAGTACTTC

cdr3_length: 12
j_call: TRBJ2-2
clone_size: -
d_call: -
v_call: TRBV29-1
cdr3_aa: CSATSFPGELFF
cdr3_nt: TGCAGCGCCACCTCGTTCCCCGGGGAGCTGTTTTTT

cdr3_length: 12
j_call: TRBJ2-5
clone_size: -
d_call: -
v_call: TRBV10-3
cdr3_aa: CAISGKGETQYF
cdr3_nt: TGTGCCATCTCAGGGAAAGGAGAGACCCAGTACTTC

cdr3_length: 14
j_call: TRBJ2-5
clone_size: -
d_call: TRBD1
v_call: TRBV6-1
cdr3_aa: CASSPGQLQETQYF
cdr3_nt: TGTGCCAGCAGCCCGGGACAGCTCCAAGAGACCCAGTACTTC